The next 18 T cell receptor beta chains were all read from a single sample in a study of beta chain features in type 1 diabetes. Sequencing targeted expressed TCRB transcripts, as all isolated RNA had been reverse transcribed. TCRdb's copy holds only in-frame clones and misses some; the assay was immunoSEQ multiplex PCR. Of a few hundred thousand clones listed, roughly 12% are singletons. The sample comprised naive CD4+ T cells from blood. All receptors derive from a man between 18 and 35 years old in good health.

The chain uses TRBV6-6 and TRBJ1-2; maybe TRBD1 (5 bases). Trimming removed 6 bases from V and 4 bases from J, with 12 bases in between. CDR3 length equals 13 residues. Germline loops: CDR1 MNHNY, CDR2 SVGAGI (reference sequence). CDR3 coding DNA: TGTGCCAGCAGCCGCGACAGCCCCTATGGCTACACCTTC. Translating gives CASSRDSPYGYTF.

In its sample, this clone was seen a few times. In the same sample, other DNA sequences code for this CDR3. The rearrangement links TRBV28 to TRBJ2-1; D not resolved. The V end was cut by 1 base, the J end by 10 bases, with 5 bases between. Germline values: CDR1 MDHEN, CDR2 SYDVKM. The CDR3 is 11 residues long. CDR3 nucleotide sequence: TGTGCCAGCAGTTTATTACGGGAGCAGTTCTTC. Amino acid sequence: CASSLLREQFF.

CDR3 in amino acids: CAWGSQGNQPQHF. In nucleotides, the CDR3 is TGTGCCTGGGGCTCCCAGGGCAATCAGCCCCAGCATTTT. J is TRBJ1-5 and V is TRBV30; D not certain. From germline, CDR1 is GTSNPN and CDR2 SVGIG (reference sequence). This CDR3 contains 13 residues. V was pared by 5 bases and J by 2 bases, with 10 bases between.

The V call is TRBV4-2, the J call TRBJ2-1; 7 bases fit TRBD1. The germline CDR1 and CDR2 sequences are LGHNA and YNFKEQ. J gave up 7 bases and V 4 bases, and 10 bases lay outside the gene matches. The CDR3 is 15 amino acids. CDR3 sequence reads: CASSLARQGVNEQFF. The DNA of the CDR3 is TGTGCCAGCAGCCTGGCCCGGCAGGGGGTTAATGAGCAGTTCTTC.

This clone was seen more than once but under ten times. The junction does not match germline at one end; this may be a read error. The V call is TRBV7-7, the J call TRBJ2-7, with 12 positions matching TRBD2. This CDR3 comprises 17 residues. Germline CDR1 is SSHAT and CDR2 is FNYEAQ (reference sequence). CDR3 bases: TGTGCTAGCAGCTTAGGGCTAGCGGGAGGGTTAACCTACGAGCAGTACTTC. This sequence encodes CASSLGLAGGLTYEQYF.

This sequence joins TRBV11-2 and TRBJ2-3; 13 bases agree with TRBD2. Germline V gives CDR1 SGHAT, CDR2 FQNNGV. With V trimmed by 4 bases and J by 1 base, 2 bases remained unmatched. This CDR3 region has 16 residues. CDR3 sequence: CASSSGTSGGTDTQYF. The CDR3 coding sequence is TGTGCCAGCAGCTCTGGGACTAGCGGGGGCACAGATACGCAGTATTTT. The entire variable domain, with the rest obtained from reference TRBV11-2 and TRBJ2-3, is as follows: EAGVAQSPRYKIIEKRQSVAFWCNPISGHATLYWYQQILGQGPKLLIQFQNNGVVDDSQLPKDRFSAERLKGVDSTLKIQPAKLEDSAVYLCASSSGTSGGTDTQYFGPGTRLTVL.

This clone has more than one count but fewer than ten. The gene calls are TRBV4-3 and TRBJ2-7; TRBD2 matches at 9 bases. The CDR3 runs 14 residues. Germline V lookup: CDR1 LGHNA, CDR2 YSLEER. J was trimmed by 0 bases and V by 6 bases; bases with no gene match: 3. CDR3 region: CASRQTSGSYEQYF. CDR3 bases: TGCGCCAGCAGGCAGACTAGCGGCTCCTACGAGCAGTACTTC.

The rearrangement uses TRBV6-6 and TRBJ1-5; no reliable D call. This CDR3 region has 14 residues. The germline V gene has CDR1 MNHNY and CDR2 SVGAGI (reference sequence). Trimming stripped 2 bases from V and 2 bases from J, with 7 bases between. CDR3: CASSYTSGNQPQHF. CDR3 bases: TGTGCCAGCAGTTACACGTCGGGCAATCAGCCCCAGCATTTT.

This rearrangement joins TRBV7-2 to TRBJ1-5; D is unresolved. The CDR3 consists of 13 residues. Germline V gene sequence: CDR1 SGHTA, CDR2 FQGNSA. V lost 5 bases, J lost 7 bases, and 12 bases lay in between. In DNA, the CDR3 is TGTGCCAGCAGCCCGAGCGGGGTACAGCCCCAGCATTTT. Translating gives CASSPSGVQPQHF.

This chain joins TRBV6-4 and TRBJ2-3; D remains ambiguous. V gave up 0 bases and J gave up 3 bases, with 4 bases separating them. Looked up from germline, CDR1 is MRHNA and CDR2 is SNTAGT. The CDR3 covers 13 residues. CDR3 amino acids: CASSDSRTDTQYF. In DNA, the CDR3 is TGTGCCAGCAGTGACTCGAGAACAGATACGCAGTATTTT.

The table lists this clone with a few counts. The CDR3 DNA reads as TGTGCCAGCAGTTATATAGCTCGGGAGACCCAGTACTTC. Translating gives CASSYIARETQYF. V is TRBV19 and J is TRBJ2-5; D is unclear. The germline V gene encodes CDR1 LNHDA and CDR2 SQIVND (reference sequence). Between the trimmed V and J ends, which lost 9 bases and 5 bases, there was a span of 16 bases. The CDR3 runs 13 residues.

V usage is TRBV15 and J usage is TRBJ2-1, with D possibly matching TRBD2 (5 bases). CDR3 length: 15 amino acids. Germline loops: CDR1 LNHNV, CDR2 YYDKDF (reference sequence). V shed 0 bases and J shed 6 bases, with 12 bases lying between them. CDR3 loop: CATSRDTVGSNEQFF. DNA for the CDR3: TGTGCCACCAGCAGAGATACCGTAGGGAGCAATGAGCAGTTCTTC.

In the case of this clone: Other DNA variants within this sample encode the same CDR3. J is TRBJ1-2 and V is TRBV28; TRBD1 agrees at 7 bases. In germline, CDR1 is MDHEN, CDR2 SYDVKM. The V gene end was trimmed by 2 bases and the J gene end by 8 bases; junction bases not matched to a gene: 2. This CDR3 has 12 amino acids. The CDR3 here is CASSLTGVGYTF. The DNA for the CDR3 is TGTGCCAGCAGTTTAACAGGGGTCGGCTACACCTTC.

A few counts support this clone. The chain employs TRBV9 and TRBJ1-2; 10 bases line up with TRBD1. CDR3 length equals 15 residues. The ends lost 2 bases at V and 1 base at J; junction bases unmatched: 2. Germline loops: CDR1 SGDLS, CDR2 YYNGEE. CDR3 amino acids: CASSVGQGDNYGYTF. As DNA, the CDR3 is TGTGCCAGCAGCGTCGGACAGGGGGATAACTATGGCTACACCTTC.

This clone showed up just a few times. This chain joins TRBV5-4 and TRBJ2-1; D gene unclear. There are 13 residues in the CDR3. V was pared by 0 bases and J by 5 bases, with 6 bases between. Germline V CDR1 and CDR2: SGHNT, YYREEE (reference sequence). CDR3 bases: TGTGCCAGCAGCTTGGACAGAAACAATGAGCAGTTCTTC. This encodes CASSLDRNNEQFF.

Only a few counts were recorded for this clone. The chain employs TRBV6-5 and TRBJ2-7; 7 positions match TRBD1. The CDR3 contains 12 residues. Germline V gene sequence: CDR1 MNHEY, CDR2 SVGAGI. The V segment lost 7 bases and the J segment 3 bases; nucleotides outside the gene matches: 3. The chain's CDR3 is CASTGDSYEQYF. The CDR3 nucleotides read TGTGCCAGCACCGGGGACAGCTACGAGCAGTACTTC.

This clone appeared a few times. The CDR3 spells CASSPTDRKRYEQYF. CDR3 DNA sequence: TGTGCCAGCAGCCCGACCGACAGGAAGCGCTACGAGCAGTACTTC. The chain links TRBV5-6 to TRBJ2-7; possible D gene TRBD1, 6 bases. Germline V gene lookup returns CDR1 SGHDT and CDR2 YYEEEE. This CDR3 is built from 15 residues. V lost 4 bases to trimming and J lost 3 bases, with 17 bases between them. Variable domain in full (rest from reference TRBV5-6 and TRBJ2-7): DAGVTQSPTHLIKTRGQQVTLRCSPKSGHDTVSWYQQALGQGPQFIFQYYEEEERQRGNFPDRFSGHQFPNYSSELNVNALLLGDSALYLCASSPTDRKRYEQYFGPGTRLTVT.

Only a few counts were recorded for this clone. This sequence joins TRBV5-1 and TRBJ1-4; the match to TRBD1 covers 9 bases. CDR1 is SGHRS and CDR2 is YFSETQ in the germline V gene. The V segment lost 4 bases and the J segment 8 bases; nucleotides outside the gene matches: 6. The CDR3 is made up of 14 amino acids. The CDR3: CASSTGGSREKLFF. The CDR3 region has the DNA TGCGCCAGCAGCACAGGGGGCTCCAGGGAAAAACTGTTTTTT.